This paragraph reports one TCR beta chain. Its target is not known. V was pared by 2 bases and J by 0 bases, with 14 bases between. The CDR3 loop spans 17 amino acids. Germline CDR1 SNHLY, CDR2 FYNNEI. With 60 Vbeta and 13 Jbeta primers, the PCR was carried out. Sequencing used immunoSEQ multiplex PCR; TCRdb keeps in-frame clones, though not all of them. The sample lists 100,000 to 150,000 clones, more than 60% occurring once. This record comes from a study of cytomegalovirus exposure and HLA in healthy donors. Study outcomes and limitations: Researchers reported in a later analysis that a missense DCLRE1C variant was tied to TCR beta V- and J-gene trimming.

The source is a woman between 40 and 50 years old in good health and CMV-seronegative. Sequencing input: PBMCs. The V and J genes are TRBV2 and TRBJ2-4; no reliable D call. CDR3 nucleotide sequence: TGTGCCAGCAGTGAACTTATGAGCACTCTAGCCAAAAACATTCAGTACTTC. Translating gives CASSELMSTLAKNIQYF.